Sequencing of this TCR beta chain was carried out in a study of Graves' ophthalmopathy and Graves' hyperthyroidism. Study details: At initial diagnosis, peripheral blood was obtained, and this preceded any treatment.

Worth noting for this clonotype: Its matching antigen is unknown.

Germline assignment: CDR1 SEHNR and CDR2 FQNEAQ (reference sequence). V lost 5 bases to trimming and J lost 6 bases, with 11 bases between them. The CDR3 is 13 amino acids. Transcripts of RNA were the source for amplifying TCR beta CDR3 regions. RT-PCR with HTBI primers came first, then second-round multiplex PCR. TCRdb reprocessed the multiplex PCR reads with MiXCR, giving one entry per CDR3 protein. The sample lists under 800,000 distinct CDR3 sequences, 20% to 25% occurring once. The starting material, 10 ml of fresh peripheral blood, provided the PBMCs. Study outcomes and limitations: The majority of expanded thyroid clonotypes above 0.001 frequency also occurred in blood.

V gene TRBV7-9 combines with J gene TRBJ1-5; D gene ambiguous. This sequence originates from a woman younger than 30 with stable Graves' hyperthyroidism. Some clones in this sample may be carry-over from other donors' samples. The sample comprised peripheral blood. The CDR3 is CASSGQGTQPQHF. The CDR3 region has the DNA TGTGCCAGCAGCGGGCAAGGTACTCAGCCCCAGCATTTT.